What follows are 15 T cell receptor beta chains derived from one specimen sequenced in a study of T cells in Graves' hyperthyroidism and ophthalmopathy (dated by TCRdb to the late 2010s). The library was made by multiplex PCR. Sequencer: Illumina HiSeq 2000. The TCR beta CDR3 regions were amplified from RNA transcripts. The first round of RT-PCR for the TCR CDR3 was performed with the HTBI primer set and the Qiagen OneStep RT-PCR kit. Starting from the raw public reads, TCRdb applied fastp trimming at Q25, assembled clones with MiXCR and retained in-frame beta chains. Each CDR3 protein gets just one entry, which takes the most common genes and DNA from the rows behind it. The sample includes a few hundred thousand distinct CDR3 sequences, with about half observed a single time. The top ten constitute around 20% of the sample. The material sequenced was peripheral blood or thyroid tissue (not recorded which). These receptors were taken from an adult woman with Graves' disease, either hyperthyroidism or ophthalmopathy (not recorded which).

The chain joins TRBV7-9 to TRBJ2-7, with a weak D call TRBD2 (6 bases). The V gene's germline CDR1 is SEHNR and CDR2 FQNEAQ (reference sequence). The length of the CDR3 is 14 residues. With 4 bases removed from V and 7 bases from J, the gap between germline ends came to 17 bases. The CDR3: CASSSFRGSGEQYF. The CDR3 nucleotides are TGTGCCAGCAGCTCCTTTCGGGGGTCCGGGGAGCAGTACTTC.

This clonotype was recorded a few times. The genes are TRBV15 and TRBJ2-1, with 9 bases fitting TRBD1. Germline loops: CDR1 LNHNV, CDR2 YYDKDF (reference sequence). The CDR3 is 16 amino acids. The J segment lost 8 bases and the V segment lost 3 bases, leaving 11 bases of the junction unmatched. CDR3 sequence: CATSSKIGTGHDEQFF. DNA of the CDR3: TGTGCCACCAGCAGTAAAATCGGGACAGGGCACGATGAGCAGTTCTTC.

The V gene is TRBV2, the J gene TRBJ2-1, with D hard to call. This CDR3 region has 17 residues. V was pared by 6 bases and J by 5 bases, with 23 bases between. Germline V gives CDR1 SNHLY, CDR2 FYNNEI. The CDR3 sequence is CASRPVFDTKPHNEQFF. CDR3 nucleotides: TGTGCCAGCAGGCCCGTGTTTGATACCAAACCACACAATGAGCAGTTCTTC.

Many counts were recorded for this clonotype. The V and J genes are TRBV6-5 and TRBJ1-1; no clear D gene. The CDR3 is 16 amino acids. V was trimmed by 2 bases and J by 0 bases, leaving 13 bases between them. CDR1 MNHEY and CDR2 SVGAGI come from the germline V gene. The CDR3 reads CASSYNWERLNTEAFF. As DNA, the CDR3 is TGTGCCAGCAGTTACAACTGGGAACGGTTGAACACTGAAGCTTTCTTT.

The chain couples TRBV7-9 to TRBJ2-5; 11 nucleotides match TRBD1. This CDR3 spans 17 amino acids. Per germline, CDR1 SEHNR and CDR2 FQNEAQ (reference sequence). The J segment lost 0 bases and the V segment lost 4 bases, leaving 7 bases of the junction unmatched. The CDR3 is CASSSRDRGLNQETQYF. The CDR3 DNA reads TGTGCCAGCAGCTCCCGGGACAGGGGGTTAAACCAAGAGACCCAGTACTTC.

To note about this clonotype: Just one base apart from a much larger clone, this may be a read error. The DNA of the CDR3 is TGTGCCAACCAGGGGATTAACTATGGCTACACCTTC. Its protein product is CANQGINYGYTF. The V call is TRBV6-1, the J call TRBJ1-2; possibly TRBD1 for D (6 bases). Per the germline V gene, CDR1 is MNHNS and CDR2 is SASEGT. There are 12 residues in the CDR3. The ends were cut back, 10 bases at V and 1 base at J, with 10 bases in the middle.

Note on this clonotype: Possible read error: a much larger clone is one base away. As the CDR3 is not closed by the conserved phenylalanine or tryptophan, this likely results from a read error. This chain links TRBV3-1 with TRBJ1-1, with no clear D. Trimming took 7 bases from V and 1 from J, leaving 10 bases between them. The CDR3 covers 13 residues. Germline values: CDR1 LGHDT, CDR2 YNNKEL (reference sequence). The chain's CDR3 is CASTDLGNTEAFS. CDR3 nucleotides: TGTGCCAGCACCGACCTAGGGAACACTGAAGCTTTCTCT.

The chain couples TRBV7-2 to TRBJ2-5, with 12 bases fitting TRBD2. Germline V lookup: CDR1 SGHTA, CDR2 FQGNSA. The V and J ends lost 7 bases and 5 bases, in that order; junction bases with no gene match: 8. The CDR3 is 15 amino acids. CDR3 in amino acids: CASTNLAGGQETQYF. The CDR3, as DNA: TGTGCCAGCACCAACCTAGCGGGGGGGCAGGAGACCCAGTACTTC. Complete variable domain (other parts from reference TRBV7-2 and TRBJ2-5): GAGVSQSPSNKVTEKGKDVELRCDPISGHTALYWYRQSLGQGLEFLIYFQGNSAPDKSGLPSDRFSAERTGGSVSTLTIQRTQQEDSAVYLCASTNLAGGQETQYFGPGTRLLVL.

V gene TRBV7-9 combines with J gene TRBJ2-1; tentative D call: TRBD2 (7 bases). V lost 5 bases to trimming and J lost 10 bases, with 24 bases between them. The CDR3 runs to 16 residues. The germline gives CDR1 SEHNR, CDR2 FQNEAQ (reference sequence). In nucleotides, the CDR3 is TGTGCCAGCAGCCCCGCCAGCGGGAAGGGGGGCGGAGAGCAGTTCTTC. This gives the protein CASSPASGKGGGEQFF.

In this sample, this clonotype turned up many times. The rearrangement uses TRBV13 and TRBJ2-2; D gene unclear. Trimming took 1 base from V and 4 from J, leaving 10 bases between them. CDR3 size: 15 residues. From germline, CDR1 is PRHDT and CDR2 FYEKMQ (reference sequence). The CDR3 DNA reads as TGTGCCAGCAGCTTAGAGGCAGTCCCCACCGGGGAGCTGTTTTTT. Translating gives CASSLEAVPTGELFF. Drawing the rest from reference TRBV13 and TRBJ2-2, the complete variable domain is AAGVIQSPRHLIKEKRETATLKCYPIPRHDTVYWYQQGPGQDPQFLISFYEKMQSDKGSIPDRFSAQQFSDYHSELNMSSLELGDSALYFCASSLEAVPTGELFFGEGSRLTVL.

The V gene is TRBV7-6, the J gene TRBJ2-5, with D possibly being TRBD1 (5 bases). This CDR3 is 14 amino acids long. Germline V gene sequence: CDR1 SGHVS, CDR2 FNYEAQ. V dropped 5 bases and J dropped 4 bases, with 14 bases sitting between them. CDR3 bases: TGTGCCAGCAGCCCAGGGCCGGGTAGAGAGACCCAGTACTTC. Its protein product is CASSPGPGRETQYF.

The V call is TRBV10-2, the J call TRBJ1-2; D might be TRBD1 (5 bases). There are 13 residues in the CDR3. Germline CDR1 reads WSHSY; CDR2 reads SAAADI. The V end lost 0 bases, the J end lost 9 bases, and 11 bases lay between the germline ends. The CDR3 nucleotides are TGCGCCAGCAGTGAGTCGGCAGGGAAGAGCTACACCTTC. Translating gives CASSESAGKSYTF.

There are many counts of this clonotype. V is TRBV7-2 and J is TRBJ2-7; 8 positions match TRBD2. Trimming at V came to 3 bases and at J to 2 bases, leaving 9 bases not matched to a gene. CDR1 and CDR2 from the germline V gene are SGHTA and FQGNSA. The CDR3 is made up of 16 amino acids. The CDR3: CASSFTPGLGTYEQYF. The CDR3 nucleotides are TGTGCCAGCAGCTTCACCCCGGGACTAGGTACCTACGAGCAGTACTTC.

A note on this clonotype: This clone may be a read error of a much larger clone one base away. This chain connects TRBV6-1 to TRBJ1-1; D is perhaps TRBD1 (5 bases). Germline loops: CDR1 MNHNS, CDR2 SASEGT. Between the trimmed V and J ends, which lost 3 bases and 1 base, there was a span of 15 bases. The CDR3 length is 16 residues. The CDR3 loop reads CASSDMAMGPNTEAFF. The CDR3 nucleotides read TGTGCCAGCAGTGATATGGCAATGGGACCGAACACTGAAGCTTTCTTT.

The chain joins TRBV28 to TRBJ1-4, with D hard to call. The CDR3 runs 14 residues. Germline V gene lookup returns CDR1 MDHEN and CDR2 SYDVKM. Deletions cut 6 bases from V and 4 bases from J, with 12 bases between. Here the CDR3 reads CASSAGDINEKLFF. The CDR3 DNA is TGTGCCAGCAGCGCCGGGGATATTAATGAAAAACTGTTTTTT.